Presented here are 20 T cell receptor beta chains from one specimen sequenced in a study of blood T cells in healthy people across ages. Combining a sample-barcoded 5' primer with a J-beta primer mix, a second PCR ran for roughly 6 to 12 cycles. Each CDR3 protein is one row after TCRdb ran MiXCR on the 5' RACE reads. The sample lists about 830,000 distinct CDR3 sequences; roughly 50% were seen once. The specimen was blood. Receptors were obtained from a man younger than 40 in good health.

The chain uses TRBV20-1 and TRBJ2-3, with TRBD2 matching 9 bases. Losses at the gene ends were 4 bases for V and 2 bases for J; bases not matched to a gene: 4. CDR3 length: 14 amino acids. Germline loops: CDR1 DFQATT, CDR2 SNEGSKA (reference sequence). CDR3 amino acids: CSATPSGDTDTQYF. The DNA of the CDR3 is TGCAGTGCTACACCTAGCGGGGACACAGATACGCAGTATTTT.

This chain joins TRBV20-1 and TRBJ2-2, with D possibly TRBD1 on 6 matching bases. CDR1 is DFQATT and CDR2 is SNEGSKA in the germline V gene (reference sequence). CDR3 size: 14 residues. V was cut by 5 bases and J by 0 bases, with 10 bases left in between. CDR3 DNA: TGCAGTGCTGGACGGACAGCGAACACCGGGGAGCTGTTTTTT. It is translated as CSAGRTANTGELFF.

The rearrangement links TRBV3-1 to TRBJ1-3; D unresolved. This CDR3 has 14 residues. Trimming pared 1 base from V and 0 bases from J, leaving 4 bases between. CDR1 is LGHDT and CDR2 is YNNKEL in the germline V gene (reference sequence). The CDR3 here is CASSQAYSGNTIYF. Here the CDR3 DNA reads TGTGCCAGCAGCCAAGCCTACTCTGGAAACACCATATATTTT. The full variable domain, with the rest looked up from reference TRBV3-1 and TRBJ1-3, is DTAVSQTPKYLVTQMGNDKSIKCEQNLGHDTMYWYKQDSKKFLKIMFSYNNKELIINETVPNRFSPKSPDKAHLNLHINSLELGDSAVYFCASSQAYSGNTIYFGEGSWLTVV.

This clonotype has a handful of counts. The V gene is TRBV7-2, the J gene TRBJ2-5; D could derive from TRBD1 or TRBD2 (5 bases each). The germline V and J ends were trimmed by 1 base and 5 bases, with 11 bases remaining between them. The CDR3 totals 14 residues. Germline V gene lookup returns CDR1 SGHTA and CDR2 FQGNSA. CDR3: CASSLDPGTETQYF. The CDR3 DNA follows: TGTGCCAGCAGCTTAGATCCGGGGACGGAGACCCAGTACTTC.

This chain joins TRBV30 and TRBJ1-6, with 7 bases matching TRBD1. After removal of 5 bases from V and 10 bases from J, the junction contained 8 bases not matched to a gene. The CDR3 is 13 residues long. CDR1 is GTSNPN and CDR2 is SVGIG in the germline V gene (reference sequence). CDR3 nucleotide sequence: TGTGCCTGGGAAGGGACAGTCGGATCACCCCTCCACTTT. Protein product: CAWEGTVGSPLHF.

As regards this clonotype: This may be a read error: a much more frequent sequence differs by one nucleotide. V gene TRBV12-3 or TRBV12-4 combines with J gene TRBJ2-3; no clear D gene. The germline V and J ends were trimmed by 5 bases and 0 bases, with 6 bases remaining between them. CDR3 length: 13 residues. The CDR3 DNA is TGTGCCAGCAGTATCGGGAGCACAGATACGCAGTATTTT. As protein: CASSIGSTDTQYF.

The J gene is TRBJ2-3, the V gene TRBV20-1; D gene uncertain. Trimming pared 1 base from V and 1 base from J, leaving 12 bases between. The CDR3 spans 15 residues. CDR1 and CDR2 from the germline V gene are DFQATT and SNEGSKA (reference sequence). The CDR3 nucleotides read TGCAGTGCTAGAGTCCCCCAGAGTGGCACAGATACGCAGTATTTT. It is translated as CSARVPQSGTDTQYF.

As for this clonotype: The junction departs from the called germline gene at one end, perhaps through a read error. This chain joins TRBV20-1 and TRBJ2-3, with 8 bases aligning to TRBD2. CDR1 is DFQATT, CDR2 SNEGSKA, per germline (reference sequence). The CDR3 length is 14 residues. The CDR3 reads CSALRGGAAETQYF. The CDR3, as DNA: TGCAGTGCCCTCCGGGGGGGCGCGGCAGAGACGCAGTATTTT.

J is TRBJ2-5 and V is TRBV20-1; 8 nucleotides line up with TRBD1. The CDR3 consists of 20 residues. The germline gives CDR1 DFQATT, CDR2 SNEGSKA (reference sequence). V lost 1 base, J lost 2 bases, and 21 bases stayed unmatched. In DNA form, the CDR3 reads TGCAGTGCTAGAGCAGACAGGGGCGCTACTTGGCGGGGAAAACAAGAGACCCAGTACTTC. Translation: CSARADRGATWRGKQETQYF.

The gene calls are TRBV11-2 and TRBJ2-7; 8 positions agree with TRBD2. In germline, CDR1 is SGHAT, CDR2 FQNNGV. Trimming cost V 1 base and J 2 bases; bases outside gene matches: 7. This CDR3 contains 16 residues. The CDR3 region has the DNA TGTGCCAGCAGCTTAGCGGGGGGGACTGCTGCCTACGAGCAGTACTTC. Amino acid sequence: CASSLAGGTAAYEQYF.

V and J are TRBV30 and TRBJ2-1, with 7 nucleotides matching TRBD1. Germline loops: CDR1 GTSNPN, CDR2 SVGIG (reference sequence). The V and J ends lost 0 bases and 4 bases, in that order; junction bases with no gene match: 6. CDR3 length equals 15 residues. The CDR3 spells CAWSVQGGIYNEQFF. For the CDR3, the DNA is TGTGCCTGGAGTGTACAAGGGGGCATATACAATGAGCAGTTCTTC.

The V call is TRBV7-2, the J call TRBJ1-2; TRBD1 aligns across 12 bases. Germline CDR1 reads SGHTA; CDR2 reads FQGNSA. This CDR3 comprises 16 residues. V shed 1 base, J shed 8 bases, and the junction held 8 bases outside the gene matches. This CDR3 is CASSLVGTGGVGGYTF. The DNA of the CDR3 is TGTGCCAGCAGCTTAGTAGGGACAGGGGGCGTGGGGGGCTACACCTTC.

V gene TRBV20-1 combines with J gene TRBJ2-5; maybe TRBD2 (6 bases). CDR1 is DFQATT and CDR2 is SNEGSKA in the germline V gene (reference sequence). V lost 7 bases and J lost 0, with 15 bases in between. This CDR3 spans 14 amino acids. The CDR3 loop is CSGSSGVNQETQYF. The CDR3 DNA reads as TGCAGTGGGAGTAGCGGAGTGAACCAAGAGACCCAGTACTTC.

This chain links TRBV6-6 with TRBJ1-5; 8 bases are shared with TRBD1. Trimming took 5 bases from V and 3 from J; bases not matched to a gene: 3. The CDR3 covers 14 residues. Germline V gene data show CDR1 as MNHNY and CDR2 as SVGAGI (reference sequence). The CDR3 here is CASSPGGLNQPQHF. The CDR3 region has the DNA TGTGCCAGCAGTCCAGGGGGCCTCAATCAGCCCCAGCATTTT.

In DNA form, the CDR3 reads TGCGCCAGCAGCAAGGACCGCTATGGCTACACCTTC. Protein: CASSKDRYGYTF. This chain links TRBV4-1 with TRBJ1-2; D gene uncertain. CDR1 and CDR2 from the germline V gene are MGHRA and YSYEKL. The CDR3 sequence is 12 residues long. V lost 5 bases to trimming and J lost 4 bases, with 8 bases between them.

The V gene is TRBV7-9, the J gene TRBJ2-3; D gene uncertain. From germline, CDR1 is SEHNR and CDR2 FQNEAQ (reference sequence). The CDR3 sequence is 17 residues long. The V gene lost 1 base and the J gene lost 2 bases, with 16 bases spanning the gap. CDR3 bases: TGTGCCAGCAGCTTAGATGTCGTAGCCCAAAACACAGATACGCAGTATTTT. The encoded protein is CASSLDVVAQNTDTQYF. Filled out from reference TRBV7-9 and TRBJ2-3, the complete variable domain reads DTGVSQNPRHKITKRGQNVTFRCDPISEHNRLYWYRQTLGQGPEFLTYFQNEAQLEKSRLLSDRFSAERPKGSFSTLEIQRTEQGDSAMYLCASSLDVVAQNTDTQYFGPGTRLTVL.

The chain joins TRBV2 to TRBJ1-2, with D unresolved. CDR1 is SNHLY and CDR2 is FYNNEI in the germline V gene. Trimming removed 4 bases from V and 4 bases from J, with 13 bases in between. This CDR3 has 14 residues. The CDR3 loop is CASSVDGLAYGYTF. The CDR3 nucleotides are TGTGCCAGCAGTGTGGACGGGTTGGCCTATGGCTACACCTTC.

The rearrangement uses TRBV4-2 and TRBJ2-7, with D perhaps matching TRBD1 (5 bases). The CDR3 has 17 amino acids. V lost 0 bases, J lost 3 bases, and 18 bases lay in between. CDR1 is LGHNA and CDR2 is YNFKEQ in the germline V gene. The CDR3 DNA is TGTGCCAGCAGCCAAGATCGGGTGCTCCGACAGATCTACGAGCAGTACTTC. Protein sequence: CASSQDRVLRQIYEQYF.

The rearrangement links TRBV6-5 to TRBJ2-1, with D tentatively TRBD2 (5 bases). The V end lost 2 bases, the J end lost 5 bases, and 19 bases lay between the germline ends. The CDR3 has 17 residues. The germline CDR1 and CDR2 sequences are MNHEY and SVGAGI. CDR3 sequence reads: CASSYPTAGATNNEQFF. In DNA, the CDR3 is TGTGCCAGCAGTTACCCCACCGCGGGCGCAACCAACAATGAGCAGTTCTTC.

The chain links TRBV7-2 to TRBJ1-6; D is ambiguous. CDR3 length: 18 residues. Between the trimmed V and J ends, which lost 1 base and 0 bases, there was a span of 13 bases. Per the germline V gene, CDR1 is SGHTA and CDR2 is FQGNSA. The CDR3 loop reads CASSLEYRRSSYNSPLHF. The DNA of the CDR3 is TGTGCCAGCAGCTTAGAGTATCGGAGGAGCTCCTATAATTCACCCCTCCACTTT.